This paragraph reports one T cell receptor beta chain. The sample is drawn from a study of technical replicates of blood from a few donors. The method was immunoSEQ multiplex PCR; TCRdb's version includes in-frame clones alone and lacks a portion of them. The sample consists of 70,000 to 75,000 clones, 95% of them appearing once. Trimming left V 8 bases short and J 1 base short, with 6 bases between. Germline V lookup: CDR1 ENHRY, CDR2 SYGVKD. The CDR3 has 12 residues. V is TRBV10-3 and J is TRBJ1-5; TRBD1 might be the D (6 bases). What was sequenced was T cells isolated from PBMCs. This receptor was taken from a human donor in good health. Here the CDR3 reads CAIGQSNQPQHF. DNA for the CDR3: TGTGCCATCGGACAGAGCAATCAGCCCCAGCATTTT.